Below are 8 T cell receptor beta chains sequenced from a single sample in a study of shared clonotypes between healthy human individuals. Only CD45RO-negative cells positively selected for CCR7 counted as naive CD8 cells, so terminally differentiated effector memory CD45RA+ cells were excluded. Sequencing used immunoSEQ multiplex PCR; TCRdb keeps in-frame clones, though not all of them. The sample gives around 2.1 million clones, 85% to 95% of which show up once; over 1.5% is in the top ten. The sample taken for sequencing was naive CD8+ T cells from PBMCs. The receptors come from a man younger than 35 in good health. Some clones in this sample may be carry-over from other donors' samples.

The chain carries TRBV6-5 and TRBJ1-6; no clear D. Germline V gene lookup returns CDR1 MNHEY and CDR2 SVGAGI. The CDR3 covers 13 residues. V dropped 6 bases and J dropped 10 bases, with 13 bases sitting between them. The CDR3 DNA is TGTGCCAGCAGCCAAACCCATGGGTCACCCCTCCACTTT. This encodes CASSQTHGSPLHF.

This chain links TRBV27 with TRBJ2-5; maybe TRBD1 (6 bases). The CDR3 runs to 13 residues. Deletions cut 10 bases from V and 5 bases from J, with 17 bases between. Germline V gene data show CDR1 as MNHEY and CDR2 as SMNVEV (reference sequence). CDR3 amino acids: CATRSSGVETQYF. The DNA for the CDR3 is TGTGCCACCCGATCGTCAGGGGTGGAGACCCAGTACTTC.

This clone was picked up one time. The CDR3 is CASSRDRGETQYF. CDR3 in DNA: TGTGCCAGCAGTCGGGACCGAGGAGAGACCCAGTACTTC. This chain joins TRBV7-6 and TRBJ2-5; D is possibly TRBD1 or TRBD2 (5 bases each). The CDR3 runs 13 residues. Trimming took 6 bases from V and 4 from J, leaving 12 bases between them. Germline CDR1 and CDR2: SGHVS and FNYEAQ.

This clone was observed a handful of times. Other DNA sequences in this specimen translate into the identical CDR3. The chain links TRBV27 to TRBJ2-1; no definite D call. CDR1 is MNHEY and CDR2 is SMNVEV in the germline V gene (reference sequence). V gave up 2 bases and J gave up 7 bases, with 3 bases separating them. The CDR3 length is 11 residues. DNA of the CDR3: TGTGCCAGCAGTTTAGGGAATGAGCAGTTCTTC. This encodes CASSLGNEQFF.

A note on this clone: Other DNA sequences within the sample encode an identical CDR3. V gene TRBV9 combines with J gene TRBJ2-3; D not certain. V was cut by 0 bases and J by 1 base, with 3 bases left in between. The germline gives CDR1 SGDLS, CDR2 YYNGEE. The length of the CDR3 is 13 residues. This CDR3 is CASSVVGTDTQYF. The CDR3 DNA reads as TGTGCCAGCAGCGTAGTCGGCACAGATACGCAGTATTTT.

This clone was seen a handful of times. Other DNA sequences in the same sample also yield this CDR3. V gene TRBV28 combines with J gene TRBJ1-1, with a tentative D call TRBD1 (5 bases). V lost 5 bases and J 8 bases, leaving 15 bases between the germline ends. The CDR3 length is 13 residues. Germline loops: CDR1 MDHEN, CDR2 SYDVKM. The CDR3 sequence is CASSPRGPTEAFF. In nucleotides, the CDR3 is TGTGCCAGCAGTCCCCGGGGCCCGACGGAAGCTTTCTTT.

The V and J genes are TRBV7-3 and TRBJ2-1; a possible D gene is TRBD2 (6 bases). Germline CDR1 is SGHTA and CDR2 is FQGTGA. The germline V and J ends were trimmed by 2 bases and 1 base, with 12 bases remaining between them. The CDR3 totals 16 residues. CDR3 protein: CASSLHGRESYNEQFF. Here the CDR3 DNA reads TGTGCCAGCAGCTTACACGGCCGGGAGTCCTACAATGAGCAGTTCTTC.

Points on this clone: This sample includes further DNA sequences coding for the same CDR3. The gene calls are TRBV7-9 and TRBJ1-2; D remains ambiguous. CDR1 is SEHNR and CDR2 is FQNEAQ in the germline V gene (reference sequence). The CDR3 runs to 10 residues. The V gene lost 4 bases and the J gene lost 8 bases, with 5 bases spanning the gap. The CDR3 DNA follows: TGTGCCAGCAGCTCGGAGGGCTACACCTTC. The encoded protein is CASSSEGYTF.